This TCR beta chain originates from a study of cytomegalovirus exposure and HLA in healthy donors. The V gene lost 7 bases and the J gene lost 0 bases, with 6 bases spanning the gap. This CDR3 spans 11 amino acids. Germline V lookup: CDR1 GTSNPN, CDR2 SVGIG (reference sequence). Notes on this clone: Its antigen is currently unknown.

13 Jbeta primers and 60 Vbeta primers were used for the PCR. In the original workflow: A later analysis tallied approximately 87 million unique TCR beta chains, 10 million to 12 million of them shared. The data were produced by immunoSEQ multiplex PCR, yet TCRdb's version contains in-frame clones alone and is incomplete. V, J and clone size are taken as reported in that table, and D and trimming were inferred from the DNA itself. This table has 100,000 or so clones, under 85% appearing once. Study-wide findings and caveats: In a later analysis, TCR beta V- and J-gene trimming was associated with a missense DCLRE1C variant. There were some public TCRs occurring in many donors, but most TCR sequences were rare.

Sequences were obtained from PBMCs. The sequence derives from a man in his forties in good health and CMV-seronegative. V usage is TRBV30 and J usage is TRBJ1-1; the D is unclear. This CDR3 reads CASTVNTEAFF. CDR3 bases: TGTGCCTCCACAGTGAACACTGAAGCTTTCTTT. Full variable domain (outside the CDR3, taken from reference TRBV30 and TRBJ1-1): SQTIHQWPATLVQPVGSPLSLECTVEGTSNPNLYWYRQAAGRGLQLLFYSVGIGQISSEVPQNLSASRPQDRQFILSSKKLLLSDSGFYLCASTVNTEAFFGQGTRLTVV.